This T cell receptor beta chain appears in the sequencing data of a study of memory CD4+ T cells and cytomegalovirus serostatus. The sort gate was single viable CD3+CD4+CD8-CD45RO+ cells for memory CD4+ T cells. Per the authors' pipeline: Out-of-frame sequences were removed, leaving about 2,300,000 distinct TCRbeta sequences. TCRdb's copy holds only in-frame clones and misses some; the assay was immunoSEQ multiplex PCR. The V and J calls and clone size come from that table; D and trimming were worked out from the DNA. The sample gives some 52,000 clones, around 83% of which show up once; about 2.1% is in the top ten. Per germline, CDR1 SGHTA and CDR2 FQGNSA. The V gene end was trimmed by 4 bases and the J gene end by 0 bases; junction bases not matched to a gene: 8. CDR3 length: 17 amino acids.

V and J are TRBV7-2 and TRBJ2-7, with 11 bases matching TRBD2. Sequenced material: memory CD4+ T cells from blood. The TCR sequence derives from an adult in good health and CMV-seropositive. Written as DNA, the CDR3 is TGTGCCAGCAGCTCCGGTGATGGACTAGCGGGCTCCTACGAGCAGTACTTC. As protein: CASSSGDGLAGSYEQYF.